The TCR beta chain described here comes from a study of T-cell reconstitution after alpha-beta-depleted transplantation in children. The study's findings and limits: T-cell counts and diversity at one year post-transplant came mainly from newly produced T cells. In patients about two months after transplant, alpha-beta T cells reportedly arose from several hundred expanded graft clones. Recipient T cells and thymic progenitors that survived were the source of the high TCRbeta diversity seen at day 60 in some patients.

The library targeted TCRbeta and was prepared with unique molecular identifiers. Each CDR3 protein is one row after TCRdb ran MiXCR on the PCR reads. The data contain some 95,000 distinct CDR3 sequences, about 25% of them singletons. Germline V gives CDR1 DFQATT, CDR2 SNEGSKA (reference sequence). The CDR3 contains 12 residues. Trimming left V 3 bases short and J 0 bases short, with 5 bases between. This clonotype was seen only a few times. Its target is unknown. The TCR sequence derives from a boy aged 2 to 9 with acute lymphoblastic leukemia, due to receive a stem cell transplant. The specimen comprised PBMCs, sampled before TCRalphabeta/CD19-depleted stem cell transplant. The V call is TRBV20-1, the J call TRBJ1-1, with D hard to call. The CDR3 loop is CSASWLNTEAFF. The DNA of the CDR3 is TGCAGTGCTAGTTGGTTGAACACTGAAGCTTTCTTT.